Listed below are T cell receptor beta chains from one sample, sequenced in a study of blood T cell repertoires in COVID-19. Only in-frame clones appear in the TCRdb table, and some are missing; sequencing was by immunoSEQ multiplex PCR. The sample includes 150,000 to 200,000 clones, roughly 80% of them seen just once. Sequencing input: peripheral blood. The receptors here all came from a woman between 70 and 85 years old with COVID-19, enrolled during active disease. Each CDR3 is given with its conserved first and last residue. The D gene is left open where the match is weak. Only some rows state a clone size, as once, few, many or a class for expanded clones.

TGTGCCAGCAGTTACTCGACTGGGTTAGAGACCCAGTACTTC	CASSYSTGLETQYF	TRBJ2-5	.	once	TRBV6-5
TGTGCCAGCTCACCAGGGGAGACGGTAGGCTACGAGCAGTACTTC	CASSPGETVGYEQYF	TRBJ2-7	.	.	TRBV18
TGTGCCAGCGAAGGGGTCCGCGAGCAGTACTTC	CASEGVREQYF	TRBJ2-7	.	.	TRBV28
TGTGCCAGCAGCCAGGGCTGGGGGACTCCATTCTACAATGAGCAGTTCTTC	CASSQGWGTPFYNEQFF	TRBJ2-1	.	.	TRBV3-1/TRBV3-2
TGTGCCAGCAGCCTCGCCGGGACAGAGGATTGGGGCTACACCTTC	CASSLAGTEDWGYTF	TRBJ1-2	TRBD1	.	TRBV5-6
TGTGCCAGCTCACCCCCTGCGGGGGGGTACACCGGGGAGCTGTTTTTT	CASSPPAGGYTGELFF	TRBJ2-2	TRBD2	.	TRBV18
TGTGCCAGCAGTTTAAGCCTAGCGGGAGTGGCGCAGTATTTT	CASSLSLAGVAQYF	TRBJ2-3	TRBD2	.	TRBV28
TGCAGCGTTCTCCGGCGGGGACAGCCGGCGGCTTTCTTT	CSVLRRGQPAAFF	TRBJ1-1	TRBD1	.	TRBV29-1
TGTGCCAGCTCACCCGGGACAGGTCAAGAGACCCAGTACTTC	CASSPGTGQETQYF	TRBJ2-5	TRBD1	.	TRBV18
TGTGCCAGCAGGACAGGGTATGAGCAGTTCTTC	CASRTGYEQFF	TRBJ2-1	TRBD1	.	TRBV7-2